The clone carrying this T cell receptor beta chain has just a few counts. Together with a sample-barcoded 5' primer, a J-beta primer mix was included in a second PCR lasting roughly 6 to 12 cycles. Through a template-switch adaptor with 12 random nucleotides, each cDNA molecule received a tag. MiXCR, applied by TCRdb to the 5' RACE reads, yields one record per CDR3 protein. The repertoire consists of fewer than 1.5 million distinct CDR3 sequences, with 35% to 45% occurring once and the leading ten covering 7.9%. The data belong to a study of blood T cells in healthy people across ages. Study-wide background: Capture by template switching was about one barcoded beta molecule per two T cells.

The CDR3 covers 16 residues. Losses at the gene ends were 2 bases for V and 0 bases for J; bases not matched to a gene: 3. Germline V gives CDR1 MGHDK, CDR2 SYGVNS. Sequences were obtained from blood. The receptor's source is a woman younger than 35 in good health. The chain joins TRBV25-1 to TRBJ2-5; TRBD2 matches 10 bases. In DNA, the CDR3 is TGTGCCAGCAGTGAAGGGACTAGCGTCAACCAAGAGACCCAGTACTTC. The encoded protein is CASSEGTSVNQETQYF. The full variable domain, in which reference TRBV25-1 and TRBJ2-5 provide the parts outside the CDR3, is EADIYQTPRYLVIGTGKKITLECSQTMGHDKMYWYQQDPGMELHLIHYSYGVNSTEKGDLSSESTVSRIRTEHFPLTLESARPSHTSQYLCASSEGTSVNQETQYFGPGTRLLVL.